The 30 T cell receptor beta chains listed next were all sequenced from one sample in a study of CD8+ T cells in alopecia areata. Sequencing templates came from extracted RNA that was reverse transcribed into cDNA. Clones were read by immunoSEQ multiplex PCR, and TCRdb kept only the in-frame ones, dropping some. The sample has about 12,000 clones; 56% are singletons. Obtained from alopecia areata patients were lesional scalp punch biopsies along with peripheral blood. The specimen sequenced was skin. Receptors were obtained from a human donor with alopecia areata.

The chain uses TRBV18 and TRBJ2-3, with 12 bases fitting TRBD2. The CDR3 contains 15 residues. Trimming at V came to 3 bases and at J to 6 bases, leaving 4 bases not matched to a gene. Germline assignment: CDR1 KGHSH and CDR2 LQKENI. CDR3 amino acids: CASSPTSGSGDTQYF. CDR3 nucleotide sequence: TGTGCCAGCTCACCGACTAGCGGGAGTGGTGATACGCAGTATTTT.

The gene calls are TRBV30 and TRBJ1-2, with D tentatively TRBD1 (5 bases). Trimming left V 8 bases short and J 2 bases short, with 21 bases between. This CDR3 is 15 amino acids long. Germline lookup yields CDR1 GTSNPN and CDR2 SVGIG (reference sequence). The CDR3 DNA sequence: TGTGCCGGTACCCTGGGACGGCGGATAAACTATGGCTACACCTTC. The encoded protein is CAGTLGRRINYGYTF. Complete variable domain (other parts from reference TRBV30 and TRBJ1-2): SQTIHQWPATLVQPVGSPLSLECTVEGTSNPNLYWYRQAAGRGLQLLFYSVGIGQISSEVPQNLSASRPQDRQFILSSKKLLLSDSGFYLCAGTLGRRINYGYTFGSGTRLTVV.

The rearrangement uses TRBV29-1 and TRBJ2-7, with TRBD2 matching over 7 bases. The CDR3 length is 13 residues. The V segment lost 2 bases and the J segment 1 base; nucleotides outside the gene matches: 2. Germline-derived CDR1 and CDR2 are SQVTM and ANQGSEA. The CDR3 DNA follows: TGCAGCGTTGAAAGACTAGCATCCTACGAGCAGTACTTC. Translation gives CSVERLASYEQYF.

The V gene is TRBV18, the J gene TRBJ2-2; weak D call: TRBD1 (5 bases). Germline loops: CDR1 KGHSH, CDR2 LQKENI. Trimming cost V 3 bases and J 0 bases, with 11 bases left between them. The CDR3 sequence is 16 residues long. The DNA of the CDR3 is TGTGCCAGCTCACCCAATCAAGGGGCGAACACCGGGGAGCTGTTTTTT. Translating it yields CASSPNQGANTGELFF. The full variable domain, rest sourced from reference TRBV18 and TRBJ2-2, is NAGVMQNPRHLVRRRGQEARLRCSPMKGHSHVYWYRQLPEEGLKFMVYLQKENIIDESGMPKERFSAEFPKEGPSILRIQQVVRGDSAAYFCASSPNQGANTGELFFGEGSRLTVL.

J is TRBJ1-2 and V is TRBV20-1; 7 positions match TRBD1. The V gene's germline CDR1 is DFQATT and CDR2 SNEGSKA (reference sequence). The CDR3 spans 11 residues. The ends lost 6 bases at V and 8 bases at J; junction bases unmatched: 6. CDR3 in amino acids: CSAGTGVGYTF. As DNA, the CDR3 is TGCAGTGCCGGAACAGGGGTCGGCTACACCTTC.

This clone is medium-sized. CDR3 DNA: TGTGCCAGCCCACTGGGCGGGGAGCTGTTTTTT. Its protein product is CASPLGGELFF. This rearrangement joins TRBV7-8 to TRBJ2-2; unclear D gene. CDR1 is SGHVS, CDR2 FQNEAQ, per germline. The V end lost 8 bases, the J end lost 7 bases, and 8 bases lay between the germline ends. There are 11 residues in the CDR3.

The table lists this clone with a few counts. The rearrangement uses TRBV6-5 and TRBJ2-3; a weak D match, TRBD1 (5 bases). The CDR3 runs to 14 residues. Deletions cut 6 bases from V and 0 bases from J, with 10 bases between. CDR1 is MNHEY, CDR2 SVGAGI, per germline. In DNA, the CDR3 is TGTGCCAGCAGAAGACAGCTAAGCACAGATACGCAGTATTTT. Translating it yields CASRRQLSTDTQYF.

Regarding this clone: One end of the junction fails to match germline, which may point to a read error. The chain carries TRBV18 and TRBJ1-1; unclear D gene. The CDR3 runs to 14 residues. The germline V gene has CDR1 KGHSH and CDR2 LQKENI. CDR3 amino acids: CASSLGNVNTEVFF. Here the CDR3 DNA reads TGTGCCAGCTCACTTGGTAACGTGAACACTGAAGTTTTCTTT.

The rearrangement joins TRBV5-1 to TRBJ2-1; D call uncertain. Trimming removed 0 bases at V and 2 bases at J, with 9 bases between. The CDR3 is 15 residues long. CDR1 is SGHRS, CDR2 YFSETQ, per germline. CDR3 in DNA: TGCGCCAGCAGCTTGGATGTCGGTACCTACAATGAGCAGTTCTTC. Residues: CASSLDVGTYNEQFF.

The chain employs TRBV11-3 and TRBJ2-5, with D possibly being TRBD2 (5 bases). V gave up 2 bases and J gave up 5 bases, with 9 bases separating them. The CDR3 totals 13 residues. Germline V CDR1 and CDR2: SGHNT, YENEEA. The CDR3 nucleotides read TGTGCCAGCAGCTTAAATACGGGGGAGACCCAGTACTTC. Its protein is CASSLNTGETQYF.

In its sample, this clone ranks as large. This sequence joins TRBV11-2 and TRBJ2-1; D is possibly TRBD1 (6 bases). The germline gives CDR1 SGHAT, CDR2 FQNNGV. The V end lost 3 bases, the J end lost 8 bases, and 17 bases lay between the germline ends. The CDR3 runs 15 residues. Written as DNA, the CDR3 is TGTGCCAGCAGCTTCACCCGGGACATTGGCGATGAGCAGTTCTTC. The encoded protein is CASSFTRDIGDEQFF.

This clone has more than one count but fewer than ten. This chain links TRBV6-4 with TRBJ2-1; 9 bases line up with TRBD2. The trim removed 3 bases at V and 3 bases at J, leaving 0 bases unmatched. CDR3 length: 14 amino acids. Per the germline V gene, CDR1 is MRHNA and CDR2 is SNTAGT. CDR3 residues: CASSEREGYNEQFF. The DNA of the CDR3 is TGTGCCAGCAGTGAGCGGGAGGGCTACAATGAGCAGTTCTTC.

Only a few counts were recorded for this clone. The V gene is TRBV29-1, the J gene TRBJ2-6; D is possibly TRBD1 (5 bases). Germline lookup yields CDR1 SQVTM and CDR2 ANQGSEA. Trimming left V 1 base short and J 2 bases short, with 9 bases between. This CDR3 spans 15 amino acids. CDR3 in DNA: TGCAGCGTTGAAGTAGACAGTACTGGGGCCAACGTCCTGACTTTC. It encodes CSVEVDSTGANVLTF.

The chain employs TRBV27 and TRBJ1-4; D unclear. The germline CDR1 and CDR2 sequences are MNHEY and SMNVEV (reference sequence). Trimming stripped 4 bases from V and 5 bases from J, with 8 bases between. This CDR3 region has 13 residues. DNA of the CDR3: TGTGCCAGCAGTTCCTACCCGAATGAAAAACTGTTTTTT. Translating it yields CASSSYPNEKLFF.

This clone has a handful of counts. The V and J genes are TRBV7-2 and TRBJ2-2; D gene uncertain. V was clipped by 5 bases and J by 5 bases, with 15 bases between them. Germline assignment: CDR1 SGHTA and CDR2 FQGNSA. The CDR3 loop spans 15 amino acids. CDR3 bases: TGTGCCAGCAGCCCCAGGTGGGAAGGAACCGGGGAGCTGTTTTTT. Amino acids: CASSPRWEGTGELFF.

This clone was observed a few times. The rearrangement uses TRBV28 and TRBJ2-3; tentatively, D is TRBD2 (6 bases). Per the germline V gene, CDR1 is MDHEN and CDR2 is SYDVKM. V was trimmed by 6 bases and J by 2 bases, leaving 18 bases between them. This CDR3 region has 16 residues. In nucleotides, the CDR3 is TGTGCCAGCAGCTCCGGATTCGGGGGATTCACAGATACGCAGTATTTT. Its translation: CASSSGFGGFTDTQYF.

This clone has more than one count but fewer than ten. The CDR3 loop is CASSEQTGQGPAFF. The CDR3 DNA reads TGTGCCAGCAGTGAGCAGACCGGACAGGGCCCAGCTTTCTTT. The gene calls are TRBV2 and TRBJ1-1; TRBD1 aligns across 8 bases. CDR3 length: 14 amino acids. V was pared by 3 bases and J by 10 bases, with 10 bases of the junction left unmatched. Germline V CDR1 and CDR2: SNHLY, FYNNEI.

The rearrangement links TRBV20-1 to TRBJ1-1; no definite D call. The germline V gene has CDR1 DFQATT and CDR2 SNEGSKA (reference sequence). The CDR3 is made up of 11 amino acids. Written as DNA, the CDR3 is TGCGGAAAGGCCAGGAACACTGAAGCTTTCTTT. Encoded protein: CGKARNTEAFF.

This clone is medium-sized. V is TRBV28 and J is TRBJ2-1, with unresolved D. This CDR3 contains 13 residues. Trimming pared 10 bases from V and 5 bases from J, leaving 15 bases between. CDR1 and CDR2 from the germline V gene are MDHEN and SYDVKM. DNA of the CDR3: TGTGCCACCTCAACCACCGTCAACAATGAGCAGTTCTTC. It specifies CATSTTVNNEQFF.

The chain is built from TRBV7-2 and TRBJ2-5, with D perhaps TRBD2 (5 bases). V lost 6 bases, J lost 5 bases, and 19 bases lay in between. This CDR3 contains 15 residues. CDR1 is SGHTA, CDR2 FQGNSA, per germline. CDR3: CASRRGTQPGETQYF. CDR3 coding DNA: TGTGCCAGCAGAAGAGGAACTCAGCCGGGGGAGACCCAGTACTTC. Complete variable domain (other parts from reference TRBV7-2 and TRBJ2-5): GAGVSQSPSNKVTEKGKDVELRCDPISGHTALYWYRQSLGQGLEFLIYFQGNSAPDKSGLPSDRFSAERTGGSVSTLTIQRTQQEDSAVYLCASRRGTQPGETQYFGPGTRLLVL.

In regard to this clone: Other DNA sequences from this sample encode an identical CDR3 as well. The chain employs TRBV27 and TRBJ1-2; 10 nucleotides align to TRBD1. The germline V gene has CDR1 MNHEY and CDR2 SMNVEV (reference sequence). The CDR3 loop spans 13 amino acids. V gave up 6 bases and J gave up 8 bases; unmatched junction bases: 6. The DNA for the CDR3 is TGTGCCAGCAGGCGGGACAGGGGTGACGGCTACACCTTC. Translation gives CASRRDRGDGYTF.

This clone has just a few counts. The rearrangement joins TRBV18 to TRBJ1-1; 7 nucleotides align to TRBD1. V was pared by 3 bases and J by 3 bases, with 7 bases of the junction left unmatched. The CDR3 runs to 15 residues. Germline V gene sequence: CDR1 KGHSH, CDR2 LQKENI. The CDR3, as DNA: TGTGCCAGCTCACCTCTACAGGGGTTGGACACTGAAGCTTTCTTT. This encodes CASSPLQGLDTEAFF.

The CDR3 DNA reads TGTGCCAGCAGCGCGCCTAGCGGGAGAGGCAGCACAGATACGCAGTATTTT. This codes for CASSAPSGRGSTDTQYF. The chain uses TRBV9 and TRBJ2-3; TRBD2 matches at 10 bases. Germline V gene data show CDR1 as SGDLS and CDR2 as YYNGEE. Trimming removed 3 bases from V and 0 bases from J; junction bases left unmatched: 7. This CDR3 has 17 amino acids.

This sequence joins TRBV5-6 and TRBJ2-3; D is unresolved. Germline V lookup: CDR1 SGHDT, CDR2 YYEEEE. This CDR3 is built from 15 residues. V gave up 2 bases and J gave up 3 bases, with 13 bases separating them. Written as DNA, the CDR3 is TGTGCCAGCAGCTTCTATACAGACAATACAGATACGCAGTATTTT. Translating it yields CASSFYTDNTDTQYF.

The chain uses TRBV14 and TRBJ2-7; the D is unclear. This CDR3 spans 15 amino acids. Germline V lookup: CDR1 SGHDN, CDR2 FVKESK. V lost 5 bases, J lost 2 bases, and 16 bases lay in between. CDR3 nucleotides: TGTGCCAGCAGCGAGCTTGGGCCGCTGACCTACGAGCAGTACTTC. Translation: CASSELGPLTYEQYF.

This clone has only a few counts. The chain has TRBV7-9 and TRBJ2-7; D might be TRBD2 (6 bases). Trimming stripped 1 base from V and 1 base from J, with 8 bases between. The CDR3 has 14 residues. The germline gives CDR1 SEHNR, CDR2 FQNEAQ (reference sequence). DNA for the CDR3: TGTGCCAGCAGCTTAGGAGGGACTTCCTACGAGCAGTACTTC. Protein: CASSLGGTSYEQYF.

The V gene is TRBV6-5, the J gene TRBJ2-2; D unresolved. Germline V CDR1 and CDR2: MNHEY, SVGAGI. There are 13 residues in the CDR3. The V end was cut by 5 bases, the J end by 7 bases, with 11 bases between. The CDR3 DNA reads TGTGCCAGCAGTCCACTGGGGTTCGGGGAGCTGTTTTTT. Its translation is CASSPLGFGELFF.

This clone has more than one count but fewer than ten. The CDR3 spells CAWRGPGGYTGELFF. CDR3 bases: TGTGCCTGGAGGGGCCCCGGGGGATACACCGGGGAGCTGTTTTTT. The V and J genes are TRBV30 and TRBJ2-2; TRBD2 might be the D (6 bases). Per the germline V gene, CDR1 is GTSNPN and CDR2 is SVGIG (reference sequence). CDR3 length: 15 amino acids. The V gene lost 3 bases and the J gene lost 3 bases, with 14 bases spanning the gap.

This clone was counted only a few times. The rearrangement joins TRBV7-2 to TRBJ2-1; D call uncertain. The V and J ends lost 5 bases and 2 bases respectively, with 13 bases between them. Germline V lookup: CDR1 SGHTA, CDR2 FQGNSA. The CDR3 consists of 15 residues. This CDR3 is CASSLNDNAYNEQFF. In DNA, the CDR3 is TGTGCCAGCAGCCTGAACGATAATGCCTACAATGAGCAGTTCTTC. Using reference TRBV7-2 and TRBJ2-1 for the parts outside the CDR3, the full variable domain is GAGVSQSPSNKVTEKGKDVELRCDPISGHTALYWYRQSLGQGLEFLIYFQGNSAPDKSGLPSDRFSAERTGGSVSTLTIQRTQQEDSAVYLCASSLNDNAYNEQFFGPGTRLTVL.

This chain joins TRBV11-2 and TRBJ2-3, with 12 bases lining up with TRBD2. The CDR3 runs to 18 residues. V trimming: 1 base; J trimming: 4 bases; junction bases outside the gene matches: 9. Germline V lookup: CDR1 SGHAT, CDR2 FQNNGV. This chain's CDR3 is CASSLGQTSGGGPDTQYF. For the CDR3, the DNA is TGTGCCAGCAGCTTAGGGCAGACTAGCGGGGGAGGACCAGATACGCAGTATTTT.